This T cell receptor (beta chain) was retrieved from a study of blood T cell repertoires in COVID-19. Study-level information: COVID-19 samples from acute and convalescent phases originated in the United States, Italy and Spain. PBMCs, B-cell-depleted T cells, or T cells were the source of the cDNA or gDNA that made up the material.

Method: immunoSEQ multiplex PCR; TCRdb's copy keeps in-frame clones and lacks some. This sample has around 110,000 clones; roughly 90% occur once, and the top ten carry roughly 4.6%. Germline CDR1 KGHSH, CDR2 LQKENI. The CDR3 length is 15 residues. J was trimmed by 5 bases and V by 1 base; bases with no gene match: 3. The chain has TRBV18 and TRBJ1-5; TRBD1 agrees at 9 bases. The sequencing input was peripheral blood. The source is a man in his forties or fifties with active or convalescent COVID-19. The CDR3 loop reads CASSPRRDRDQPQHF. The CDR3, as DNA: TGTGCCAGCTCACCACGACGGGACAGGGATCAGCCCCAGCATTTT.